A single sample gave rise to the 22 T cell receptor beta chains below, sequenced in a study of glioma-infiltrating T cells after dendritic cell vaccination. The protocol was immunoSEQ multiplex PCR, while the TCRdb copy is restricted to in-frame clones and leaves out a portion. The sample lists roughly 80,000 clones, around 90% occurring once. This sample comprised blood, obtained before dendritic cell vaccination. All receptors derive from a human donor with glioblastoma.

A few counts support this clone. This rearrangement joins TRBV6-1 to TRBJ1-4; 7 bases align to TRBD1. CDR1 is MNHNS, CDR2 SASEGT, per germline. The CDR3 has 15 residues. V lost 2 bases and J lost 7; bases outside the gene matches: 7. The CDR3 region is CASSEFAAGGEKLFF. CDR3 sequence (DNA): TGTGCCAGCAGTGAATTTGCGGCAGGGGGTGAAAAACTGTTTTTT.

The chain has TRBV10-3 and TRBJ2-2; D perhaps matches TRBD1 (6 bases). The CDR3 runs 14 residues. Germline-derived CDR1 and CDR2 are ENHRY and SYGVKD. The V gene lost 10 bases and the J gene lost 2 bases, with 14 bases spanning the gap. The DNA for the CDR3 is TGTGCCACTGAAAGTGGGGGCAACACCGGGGAGCTGTTTTTT. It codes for CATESGGNTGELFF.

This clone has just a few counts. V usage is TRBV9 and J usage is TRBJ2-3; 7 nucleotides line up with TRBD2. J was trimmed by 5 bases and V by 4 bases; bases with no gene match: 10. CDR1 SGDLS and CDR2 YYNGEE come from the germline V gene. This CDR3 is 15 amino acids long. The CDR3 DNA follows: TGTGCCAGCAGCCGGACTAGTGGGGGTGTAGATACGCAGTATTTT. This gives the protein CASSRTSGGVDTQYF.

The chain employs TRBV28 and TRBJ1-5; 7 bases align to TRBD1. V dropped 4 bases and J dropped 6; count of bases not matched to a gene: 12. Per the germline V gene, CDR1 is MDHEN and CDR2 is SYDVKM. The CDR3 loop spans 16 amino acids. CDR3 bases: TGTGCCAGCAGTTACAGGGGAAGGGGCAAAAGTCAGCCCCAGCATTTT. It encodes CASSYRGRGKSQPQHF.

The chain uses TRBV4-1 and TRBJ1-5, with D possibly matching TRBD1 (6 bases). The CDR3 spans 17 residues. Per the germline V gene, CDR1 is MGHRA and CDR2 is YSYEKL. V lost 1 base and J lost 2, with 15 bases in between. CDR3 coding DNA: TGCGCCAGCAGCCAAGTGGGGAGATCAGGGGGCAATCAGCCCCAGCATTTT. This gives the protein CASSQVGRSGGNQPQHF.

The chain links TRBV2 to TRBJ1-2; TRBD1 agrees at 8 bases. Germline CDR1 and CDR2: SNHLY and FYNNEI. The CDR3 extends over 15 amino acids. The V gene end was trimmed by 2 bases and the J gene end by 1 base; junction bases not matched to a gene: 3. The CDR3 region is CASSERTGNNYGYTF. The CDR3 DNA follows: TGTGCCAGCAGTGAAAGGACAGGGAATAACTATGGCTACACCTTC.

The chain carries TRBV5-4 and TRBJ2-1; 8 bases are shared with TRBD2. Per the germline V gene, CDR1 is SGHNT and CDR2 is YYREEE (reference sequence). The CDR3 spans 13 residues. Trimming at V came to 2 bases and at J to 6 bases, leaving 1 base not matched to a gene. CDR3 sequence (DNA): TGTGCCAGCAGCTTACGGGGGGGCAATGAGCAGTTCTTC. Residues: CASSLRGGNEQFF.

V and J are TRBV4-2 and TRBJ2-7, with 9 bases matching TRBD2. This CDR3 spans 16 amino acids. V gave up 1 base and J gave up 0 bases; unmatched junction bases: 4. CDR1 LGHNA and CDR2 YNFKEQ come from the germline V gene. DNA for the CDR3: TGTGCCAGCAGCCAAGCGGAGCGGGAGGACTCCTACGAGCAGTACTTC. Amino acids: CASSQAEREDSYEQYF.

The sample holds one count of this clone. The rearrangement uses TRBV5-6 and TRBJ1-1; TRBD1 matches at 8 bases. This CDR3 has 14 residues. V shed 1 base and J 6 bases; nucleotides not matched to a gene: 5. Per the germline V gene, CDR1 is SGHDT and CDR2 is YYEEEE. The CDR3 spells CASSLFQGASEAFF. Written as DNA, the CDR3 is TGTGCCAGCAGCTTGTTCCAGGGGGCATCTGAAGCTTTCTTT.

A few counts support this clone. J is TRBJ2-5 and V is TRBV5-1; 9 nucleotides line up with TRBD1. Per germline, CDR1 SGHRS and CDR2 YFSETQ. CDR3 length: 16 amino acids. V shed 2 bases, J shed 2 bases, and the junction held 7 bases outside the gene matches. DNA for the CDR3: TGCGCCAGCAGCTTTGCGGACAGGGGAGGACAAGAGACCCAGTACTTC. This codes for CASSFADRGGQETQYF.

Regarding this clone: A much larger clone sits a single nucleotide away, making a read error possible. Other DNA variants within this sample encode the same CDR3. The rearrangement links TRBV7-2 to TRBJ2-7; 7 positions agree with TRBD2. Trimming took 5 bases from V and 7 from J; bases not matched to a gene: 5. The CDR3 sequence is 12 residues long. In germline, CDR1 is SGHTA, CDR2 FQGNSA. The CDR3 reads CASSPPAGEQYF. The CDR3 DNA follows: TGTGCCAGCAGCCCTCCAGCGGGGGAGCAGTACTTC.

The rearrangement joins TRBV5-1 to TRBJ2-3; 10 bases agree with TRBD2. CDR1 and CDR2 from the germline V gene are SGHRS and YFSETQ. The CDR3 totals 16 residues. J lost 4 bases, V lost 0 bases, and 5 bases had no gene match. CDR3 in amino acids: CASSLALAGVADTQYF. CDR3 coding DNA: TGCGCCAGCAGCTTGGCCCTAGCGGGGGTCGCAGATACGCAGTATTTT.

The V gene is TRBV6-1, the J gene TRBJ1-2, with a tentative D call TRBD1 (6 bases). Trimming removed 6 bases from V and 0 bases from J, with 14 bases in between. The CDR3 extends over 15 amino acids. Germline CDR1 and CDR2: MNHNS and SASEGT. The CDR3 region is CASRKGQLANYGYTF. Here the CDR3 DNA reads TGTGCCAGCAGAAAAGGACAGCTAGCTAACTATGGCTACACCTTC.

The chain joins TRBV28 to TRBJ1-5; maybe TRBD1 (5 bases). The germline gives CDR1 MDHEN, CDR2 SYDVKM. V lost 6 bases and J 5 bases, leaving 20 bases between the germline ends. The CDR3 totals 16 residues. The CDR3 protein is CASSPLGRGVDQPQHF. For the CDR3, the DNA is TGTGCCAGCAGCCCCCTCGGGCGGGGGGTCGATCAGCCCCAGCATTTT.

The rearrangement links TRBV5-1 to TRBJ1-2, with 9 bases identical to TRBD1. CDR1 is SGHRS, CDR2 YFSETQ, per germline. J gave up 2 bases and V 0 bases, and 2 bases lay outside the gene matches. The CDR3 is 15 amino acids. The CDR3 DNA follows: TGCGCCAGCAGCTTGGCGGGGACAGGGAACTATGGCTACACCTTC. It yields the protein CASSLAGTGNYGYTF. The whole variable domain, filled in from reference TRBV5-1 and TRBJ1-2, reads KAGVTQTPRYLIKTRGQQVTLSCSPISGHRSVSWYQQTPGQGLQFLFEYFSETQRNKGNFPGRFSGRQFSNSRSEMNVSTLELGDSALYLCASSLAGTGNYGYTFGSGTRLTVV.

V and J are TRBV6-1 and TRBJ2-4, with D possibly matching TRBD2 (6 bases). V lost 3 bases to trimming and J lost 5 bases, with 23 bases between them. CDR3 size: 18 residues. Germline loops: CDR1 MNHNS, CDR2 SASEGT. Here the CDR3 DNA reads TGTGCCAGCAGTGACAATGCGGCCGGGACTGTGGGTGAAAACATTCAGTACTTC. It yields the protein CASSDNAAGTVGENIQYF.

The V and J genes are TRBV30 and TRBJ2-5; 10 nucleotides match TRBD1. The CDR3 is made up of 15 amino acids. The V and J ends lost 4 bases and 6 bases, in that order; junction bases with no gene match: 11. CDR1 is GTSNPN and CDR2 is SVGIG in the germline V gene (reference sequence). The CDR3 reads CAWTRGQGSTQTQYF. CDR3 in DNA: TGTGCCTGGACAAGGGGACAGGGGAGTACGCAGACCCAGTACTTC. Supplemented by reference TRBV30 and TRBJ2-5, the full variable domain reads SQTIHQWPATLVQPVGSPLSLECTVEGTSNPNLYWYRQAAGRGLQLLFYSVGIGQISSEVPQNLSASRPQDRQFILSSKKLLLSDSGFYLCAWTRGQGSTQTQYFGPGTRLLVL.

CDR3 sequence: CASSRGLRSGANVLTF. Here the CDR3 DNA reads TGTGCCAGCAGCCGGGGACTGCGCTCTGGGGCCAACGTCCTGACTTTC. V is TRBV11-3 and J is TRBJ2-6; possibly TRBD2 for D (6 bases). The CDR3 extends over 16 amino acids. Per germline, CDR1 SGHNT and CDR2 YENEEA. Trimming stripped 5 bases from V and 0 bases from J, with 11 bases between.

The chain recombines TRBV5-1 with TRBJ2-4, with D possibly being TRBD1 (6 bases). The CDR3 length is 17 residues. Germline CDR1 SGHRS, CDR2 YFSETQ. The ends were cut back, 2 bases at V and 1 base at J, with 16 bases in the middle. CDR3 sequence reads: CASSFQHRAAAKNIQYF. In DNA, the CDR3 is TGCGCCAGCAGCTTCCAGCACAGGGCGGCGGCCAAAAACATTCAGTACTTC.

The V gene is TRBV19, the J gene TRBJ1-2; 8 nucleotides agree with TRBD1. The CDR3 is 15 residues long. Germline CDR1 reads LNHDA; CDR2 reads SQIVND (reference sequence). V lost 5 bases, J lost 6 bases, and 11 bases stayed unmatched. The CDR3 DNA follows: TGTGCCAGTAGTTCGACCTGGACAGGGAAGAATGGCTACACCTTC. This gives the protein CASSSTWTGKNGYTF.

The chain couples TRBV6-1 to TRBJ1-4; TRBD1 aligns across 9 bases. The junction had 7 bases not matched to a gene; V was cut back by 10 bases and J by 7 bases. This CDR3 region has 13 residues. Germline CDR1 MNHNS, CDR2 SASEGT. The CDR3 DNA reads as TGTGCCATGGGACAGGGAGAAAGTGAAAAACTGTTTTTT. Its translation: CAMGQGESEKLFF.

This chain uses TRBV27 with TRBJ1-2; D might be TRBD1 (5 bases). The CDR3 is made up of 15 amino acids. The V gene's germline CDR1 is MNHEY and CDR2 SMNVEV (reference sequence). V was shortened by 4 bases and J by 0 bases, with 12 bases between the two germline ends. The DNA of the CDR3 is TGTGCCAGCAGTTCACGACAGCGTTCTAACTATGGCTACACCTTC. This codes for CASSSRQRSNYGYTF.